The following is a TCR beta chain sequence with its context. The data stem from a study of blood T cells in healthy people across ages. Using a J-beta primer mix together with a sample-barcoded 5' primer, a second PCR was run for about 6 to 12 cycles. A single record per CDR3 protein comes from TCRdb applying MiXCR to the 5' RACE reads. This table holds almost 550,000 distinct CDR3 sequences, nearly 25% found once. CDR1 is DFQATT and CDR2 is SNEGSKA in the germline V gene (reference sequence). CDR3 length equals 14 residues. The ends lost 6 bases at V and 3 bases at J; junction bases unmatched: 7. The sample was also linked to a second study, of T cells of mothers and their children. That paper notes: Thymic selection shapes TCR recombination output in related pairs, and it does so similarly in unrelated pairs. A slight, non-significant increase in overlap was found for related mother-child pairs relative to unrelated pairs. Clones that were microchimeric and persistent were not detected among T cells.

The rearrangement uses TRBV20-1 and TRBJ2-7; 11 nucleotides line up with TRBD2. Sequencing input: blood. The clonotype was recovered from a boy younger than 18 in good health. CDR3 amino acids: CSATGLAAHYEQYF. The CDR3 DNA is TGCAGTGCGACGGGACTAGCGGCCCACTACGAGCAGTACTTC.